The 30 T cell receptor beta chains presented below share a single source sample, sequenced in a study of blood T cell repertoires in COVID-19. Assay used: immunoSEQ multiplex PCR; TCRdb lists only in-frame clones, some missing. The sample lists approximately 190,000 clones; 80% to 90% were seen once. Sequences were obtained from peripheral blood. The receptors originated from a man under 40 with active or convalescent COVID-19.

V is TRBV27 and J is TRBJ2-1; 15 nucleotides match TRBD2. The CDR3 totals 15 residues. J was trimmed by 9 bases and V by 8 bases; bases with no gene match: 8. Germline V gene lookup returns CDR1 MNHEY and CDR2 SMNVEV (reference sequence). CDR3 region: CASGTSGRPGIEQFF. DNA of the CDR3: TGTGCCAGCGGGACTAGCGGGAGGCCGGGGATTGAGCAGTTCTTC.

The chain couples TRBV2 to TRBJ1-1; TRBD1 might be the D (5 bases). This CDR3 spans 17 amino acids. In germline, CDR1 is SNHLY, CDR2 FYNNEI. Deletions cut 2 bases from V and 0 bases from J, with 16 bases between. For the CDR3, the DNA is TGTGCCAGCAGTGAACCTTCTAGGAGGGGCATGAACACTGAAGCTTTCTTT. Translation: CASSEPSRRGMNTEAFF.

This chain joins TRBV7-8 and TRBJ2-3; 13 nucleotides agree with TRBD2. The V gene's germline CDR1 is SGHVS and CDR2 FQNEAQ. Trimming removed 1 base from V and 4 bases from J; junction bases left unmatched: 5. This CDR3 is built from 17 residues. This chain's CDR3 is CASSLEGLAGEADTQYF. As DNA, the CDR3 is TGTGCCAGCAGCTTAGAAGGACTAGCGGGAGAGGCAGATACGCAGTATTTT.

This sequence joins TRBV30 and TRBJ1-2; TRBD1 is a possible D gene (5 bases). The CDR3 has 10 amino acids. Per germline, CDR1 GTSNPN and CDR2 SVGIG (reference sequence). V was cut by 4 bases and J by 8 bases, with 8 bases left in between. CDR3 DNA sequence: TGTGCCTGGACAGGGAGGGGCTACACCTTC. This codes for CAWTGRGYTF.

This sequence joins TRBV9 and TRBJ2-7; TRBD2 agrees at 11 bases. Per germline, CDR1 SGDLS and CDR2 YYNGEE. With V trimmed by 0 bases and J by 0 bases, 2 bases remained unmatched. The CDR3 extends over 16 amino acids. The CDR3 nucleotides are TGTGCCAGCAGCGTAGTACTAGCGGGGGACTCCTACGAGCAGTACGTC. This translates into CASSVVLAGDSYEQYV.

V gene TRBV7-9 combines with J gene TRBJ1-2, with 9 bases lining up with TRBD1. Germline trimming cut 5 bases from V and 3 bases from J; bases unmatched to any gene: 7. This CDR3 is 15 amino acids long. CDR1 and CDR2 from the germline V gene are SEHNR and FQNEAQ (reference sequence). The CDR3 region is CASSAAGQGHYGYTF. The CDR3 DNA reads as TGTGCCAGCAGCGCAGCGGGACAGGGACACTATGGCTACACCTTC.

V is TRBV7-2 and J is TRBJ1-6, with D uncertain. This CDR3 has 12 residues. V shed 5 bases and J shed 9 bases, with 8 bases lying between them. CDR1 is SGHTA, CDR2 FQGNSA, per germline. CDR3 DNA sequence: TGTGCCAGCAGCCTTGGGCTTTCACCCCTCCACTTT. Amino acids: CASSLGLSPLHF. Full variable domain (outside the CDR3, taken from reference TRBV7-2 and TRBJ1-6): GAGVSQSPSNKVTEKGKDVELRCDPISGHTALYWYRQSLGQGLEFLIYFQGNSAPDKSGLPSDRFSAERTGGSVSTLTIQRTQQEDSAVYLCASSLGLSPLHFGNGTRLTVT.

On this clone: The junction shows a germline mismatch at one end, possibly a read error. The J gene is TRBJ1-1, the V gene TRBV19, with D possibly matching TRBD1 (5 bases). Per germline, CDR1 LNHDA and CDR2 SQIVND (reference sequence). This CDR3 spans 13 amino acids. This CDR3 reads CVSQRTSNTEAFF. The CDR3, as DNA: TGTGTCAGTCAGAGGACATCTAACACTGAAGCTTTCTTT.

This clone was recorded a few times. The V and J genes are TRBV6-1 and TRBJ2-7; the D gene is possibly TRBD1 (7 bases). The germline CDR1 and CDR2 sequences are MNHNS and SASEGT. V lost 1 base, J lost 5 bases, and 12 bases lay in between. The CDR3 loop spans 14 amino acids. In DNA, the CDR3 is TGTGCCAGCAGTGAAGGGGCAGGGGGGCACGAGCAGTACGTC. It codes for CASSEGAGGHEQYV.

This chain uses TRBV18 with TRBJ2-7, with 9 bases lining up with TRBD2. Germline CDR1 reads KGHSH; CDR2 reads LQKENI. Losses at the gene ends were 6 bases for V and 5 bases for J; bases not matched to a gene: 8. The CDR3 has 14 amino acids. CDR3 nucleotide sequence: TGTGCCAGCTCCGCCGGGACTAGCTTCCACGAGCAGTACTTC. It codes for CASSAGTSFHEQYF.

As regards this clone: The same CDR3 also results from other DNA sequences found in this sample. The V and J genes are TRBV19 and TRBJ2-1, with 10 bases fitting TRBD1. Germline CDR1 is LNHDA and CDR2 is SQIVND (reference sequence). The CDR3 covers 15 residues. Trimming cost V 6 bases and J 7 bases; bases outside gene matches: 9. CDR3 nucleotide sequence: TGTGCCAGTAGCCCAAGGGACAGGGGAGGGAATGAGCAGTTCTTC. It encodes CASSPRDRGGNEQFF.

The table lists this clone with a few counts. V and J are TRBV27 and TRBJ1-5, with 7 bases aligning to TRBD1. Germline CDR1 and CDR2: MNHEY and SMNVEV (reference sequence). The CDR3 sequence is 17 residues long. The V and J ends lost 4 bases and 2 bases, in that order; junction bases with no gene match: 11. CDR3: CASSWKGGDGGNQPQHF. CDR3 coding DNA: TGTGCCAGCAGTTGGAAAGGGGGCGACGGGGGCAATCAGCCCCAGCATTTT.

This clone was seen only a few times. The V call is TRBV19, the J call TRBJ1-4, with D unresolved. Germline CDR1 LNHDA, CDR2 SQIVND (reference sequence). The CDR3 spans 13 residues. Trimming left V 6 bases short and J 5 bases short, with 10 bases between. In DNA, the CDR3 is TGTGCCAGTAGAGAACAGCACAATGAAAAACTGTTTTTT. This sequence encodes CASREQHNEKLFF.

The chain employs TRBV7-9 and TRBJ1-1, with 11 bases fitting TRBD1. Per the germline V gene, CDR1 is SEHNR and CDR2 is FQNEAQ (reference sequence). Trimming at V came to 5 bases and at J to 6 bases, leaving 8 bases not matched to a gene. CDR3 length: 15 amino acids. CDR3 in amino acids: CASSPPGQGVSEAFF. Written as DNA, the CDR3 is TGTGCCAGCAGCCCTCCGGGACAGGGGGTATCTGAAGCTTTCTTT.

In its sample, this clone was seen once. This chain uses TRBV12-3 or TRBV12-4 with TRBJ2-7; D is uncertain. The CDR3 has 12 residues. V was cut by 5 bases and J by 4 bases, with 9 bases left in between. The CDR3 coding sequence is TGTGCCAGCAGTAACGGAGAATACGAGCAGTACGTC. Amino acids: CASSNGEYEQYV.

CDR3 amino acids: CASSLLSRNTEAFF. Here the CDR3 DNA reads TGTGCCAGCAGTCTCTTAAGTAGGAACACTGAAGCTTTCTTT. This chain links TRBV25-1 with TRBJ1-1; D not certain. Germline CDR1 and CDR2: MGHDK and SYGVNS. The ends were cut back, 5 bases at V and 1 base at J, with 11 bases in the middle. The CDR3 loop spans 14 amino acids. Full variable domain (remainder filled in from reference TRBV25-1 and TRBJ1-1): EADIYQTPRYLVIGTGKKITLECSQTMGHDKMYWYQQDPGMELHLIHYSYGVNSTEKGDLSSESTVSRIRTEHFPLTLESARPSHTSQYLCASSLLSRNTEAFFGQGTRLTVV.

This chain connects TRBV7-2 to TRBJ1-3; no reliable D call. V lost 6 bases, J lost 0 bases, and 12 bases lay in between. This CDR3 region has 15 residues. Germline CDR1 SGHTA, CDR2 FQGNSA. The CDR3 DNA reads as TGTGCCAGCAGTTCAGGTCCTTTCTCTGGAAACACCATATATTTT. Translation: CASSSGPFSGNTIYF. Drawing the rest from reference TRBV7-2 and TRBJ1-3, the complete variable domain is GAGVSQSPSNKVTEKGKDVELRCDPISGHTALYWYRQSLGQGLEFLIYFQGNSAPDKSGLPSDRFSAERTGGSVSTLTIQRTQQEDSAVYLCASSSGPFSGNTIYFGEGSWLTVV.

V usage is TRBV19 and J usage is TRBJ2-5; possible D gene TRBD1, 5 bases. The CDR3 is 14 amino acids. V was trimmed by 1 base and J by 4 bases, leaving 10 bases between them. Per germline, CDR1 LNHDA and CDR2 SQIVND (reference sequence). The CDR3 DNA follows: TGTGCCAGTAGTATAGGCAGGGCGGCAGAGACCCAGTACTTC. This sequence encodes CASSIGRAAETQYF.

This sequence joins TRBV19 and TRBJ1-5; D is possibly TRBD1 (6 bases). The V and J ends lost 5 bases and 7 bases respectively, with 21 bases between them. Germline V CDR1 and CDR2: LNHDA, SQIVND (reference sequence). The CDR3 is made up of 16 amino acids. DNA of the CDR3: TGTGCCAGTAGTCTGTCCTTGGGGGGGCGGCAGCAGCCCCAGCATTTT. Its protein is CASSLSLGGRQQPQHF.

In nucleotides, the CDR3 is TGTGCCAGCAGCTTAACGGGGGCCTACGAGCAGTACGTC. The encoded protein is CASSLTGAYEQYV. This rearrangement joins TRBV7-8 to TRBJ2-7; the D gene is possibly TRBD2 (6 bases). CDR1 is SGHVS, CDR2 FQNEAQ, per germline. The CDR3 covers 13 residues. Trimming removed 2 bases at V and 2 bases at J, with 7 bases between.

This rearrangement joins TRBV30 to TRBJ1-1; TRBD1 aligns across 12 bases. The CDR3 runs to 16 residues. J was trimmed by 4 bases and V by 8 bases; bases with no gene match: 14. Per germline, CDR1 GTSNPN and CDR2 SVGIG (reference sequence). CDR3 nucleotide sequence: TGTGCCCAGAATAGGGGACAGGGGGCGCCTGGCACTGAAGCTTTCTTT. Translating it yields CAQNRGQGAPGTEAFF.

The count of this clone is one. This chain links TRBV6-5 with TRBJ1-2; D is undetermined. The CDR3 has 13 residues. V was cut by 9 bases and J by 7 bases, with 18 bases left in between. Germline V gene lookup returns CDR1 MNHEY and CDR2 SVGAGI. CDR3 in DNA: TGTGCCAGTTCCAACGCGGGGAGCGTTGGCTACACCTTC. Its protein product is CASSNAGSVGYTF.

This clone occurred once. V and J are TRBV27 and TRBJ2-7; D is uncertain. The CDR3 has 11 amino acids. Deletions cut 7 bases from V and 1 base from J, with 5 bases between. Germline loops: CDR1 MNHEY, CDR2 SMNVEV (reference sequence). CDR3: CASNLSYEQYV. CDR3 sequence (DNA): TGTGCCAGCAATCTATCCTACGAGCAGTACGTC.

This clone was seen a single time. V is TRBV24-1 and J is TRBJ1-5; 12 nucleotides match TRBD1. V shed 4 bases and J 3 bases; nucleotides not matched to a gene: 0. Germline CDR1 reads KGHDR; CDR2 reads SFDVKD. The CDR3 runs 15 residues. The CDR3 nucleotides are TGTGCCACCAGTGAGGGACAGGGGGCCAATCAGCCCCAGCATTTT. Protein: CATSEGQGANQPQHF.

The chain couples TRBV3-1 (or the pseudogene TRBV3-2) to TRBJ2-1, with 8 bases identical to TRBD1. From germline, CDR1 is LGHDT and CDR2 YNNKEL (reference sequence). With V trimmed by 3 bases and J by 7 bases, 5 bases remained unmatched. The CDR3 contains 14 residues. The CDR3 DNA is TGTGCCAGCAGCCAGGGACAGGTGGGGAATGAGCAGTTCTTC. Protein product: CASSQGQVGNEQFF.

This chain joins TRBV15 and TRBJ1-5; D is possibly TRBD1 (6 bases). V lost 4 bases and J 2 bases, leaving 12 bases between the germline ends. This CDR3 is built from 15 residues. Germline values: CDR1 LNHNV, CDR2 YYDKDF (reference sequence). CDR3 amino acids: CATSTHRDGNQPQHF. CDR3 in DNA: TGTGCCACCAGCACGCACAGGGACGGCAATCAGCCCCAGCATTTT.

This chain connects TRBV7-8 to TRBJ1-3; tentative D call: TRBD1 (5 bases). Germline CDR1 and CDR2: SGHVS and FQNEAQ. The CDR3 runs 16 residues. Trimming shortened V by 5 bases and J by 4 bases, and 18 bases separated the two germline ends. CDR3 bases: TGTGCCAGCAGCACCCTCGACAGCACCGCGGGAAACACCATATATTTT. It translates to CASSTLDSTAGNTIYF.

The chain uses TRBV6-6 and TRBJ2-7, with 7 bases aligning to TRBD1. V lost 5 bases, J lost 7 bases, and 5 bases stayed unmatched. Germline V gene sequence: CDR1 MNHNY, CDR2 SVGAGI (reference sequence). This CDR3 is built from 12 residues. The CDR3 spells CASSTGAREQYF. The CDR3 DNA is TGTGCCAGCAGTACAGGGGCGCGGGAGCAGTACTTC.

V gene TRBV19 combines with J gene TRBJ1-5; D may be TRBD1 (5 bases). CDR1 is LNHDA, CDR2 SQIVND, per germline (reference sequence). V was cut by 3 bases and J by 2 bases, with 11 bases left in between. This CDR3 contains 15 residues. CDR3 coding DNA: TGTGCCAGTAGTATCCTCGAACAGGGCAATCAGCCCCAGCATTTT. Its protein is CASSILEQGNQPQHF. Based on the CDR3 plus reference TRBV19 and TRBJ1-5, the full variable domain is DGGITQSPKYLFRKEGQNVTLSCEQNLNHDAMYWYRQDPGQGLRLIYYSQIVNDFQKGDIAEGYSVSREKKESFPLTVTSAQKNPTAFYLCASSILEQGNQPQHFGDGTRLSIL.

The V and J genes are TRBV4-3 and TRBJ2-3; perhaps TRBD1 as D (7 bases). From germline, CDR1 is LGHNA and CDR2 YSLEER. Between the trimmed V and J ends, which lost 6 bases and 9 bases, there was a span of 16 bases. This CDR3 contains 13 residues. CDR3 nucleotides: TGCGCCAGCAGGCAAAACTCAGGGGGGACGCAGTATTTT. Translation: CASRQNSGGTQYF.